This TCR beta chain was identified in a study of cytomegalovirus exposure and HLA in healthy donors. Both 60 Vbeta primers and 13 Jbeta primers went into the PCR. Here immunoSEQ multiplex PCR was the method, and the copy in TCRdb shows in-frame clones only, minus some. The data hold approximately 160,000 clones, with around 68% observed a single time. Germline V gene lookup returns CDR1 SGHRS and CDR2 YFSETQ. The V gene lost 0 bases and the J gene lost 3 bases, with 9 bases spanning the gap. This CDR3 is 14 amino acids long. V and J are TRBV5-1 and TRBJ2-5, with D hard to call. This clonotype was sampled from a woman aged 40-49 years in good health and CMV-seropositive. The specimen sequenced was PBMCs. The CDR3 nucleotides are TGCGCCAGCAGCTTGGGGGCCCCCGAAGAGACCCAGTACTTC. Translating it yields CASSLGAPEETQYF.